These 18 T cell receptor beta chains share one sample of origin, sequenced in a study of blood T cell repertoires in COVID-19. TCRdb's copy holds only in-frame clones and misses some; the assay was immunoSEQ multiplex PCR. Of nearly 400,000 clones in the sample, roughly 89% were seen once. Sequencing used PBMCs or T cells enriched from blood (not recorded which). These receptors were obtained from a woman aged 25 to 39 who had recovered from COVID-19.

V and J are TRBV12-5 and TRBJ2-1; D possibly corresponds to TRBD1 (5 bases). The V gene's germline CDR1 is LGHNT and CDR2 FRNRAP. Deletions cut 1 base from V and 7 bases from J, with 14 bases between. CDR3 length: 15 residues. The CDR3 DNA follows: TGTGCTAGTGGTTTGGGCCTTGTGGGGCGGAATGAGCAGTTCTTC. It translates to CASGLGLVGRNEQFF.

CDR3 nucleotide sequence: TGTGCCAGCAGCCCCTCCTATAGCAATCAGCCCCAGCATTTT. Translation: CASSPSYSNQPQHF. The chain uses TRBV3-1 (or the pseudogene TRBV3-2) and TRBJ1-5; D is uncertain. V dropped 4 bases and J dropped 0 bases, with 7 bases sitting between them. The length of the CDR3 is 14 residues. Germline lookup yields CDR1 LGHDT and CDR2 YNNKEL (reference sequence).

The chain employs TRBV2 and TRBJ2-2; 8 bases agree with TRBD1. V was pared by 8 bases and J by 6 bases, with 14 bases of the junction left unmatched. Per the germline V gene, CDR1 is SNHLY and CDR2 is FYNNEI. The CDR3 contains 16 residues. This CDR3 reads CASGGPTGESSGELFF. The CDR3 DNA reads TGTGCCAGCGGGGGCCCGACAGGGGAATCCTCCGGGGAGCTGTTTTTT.

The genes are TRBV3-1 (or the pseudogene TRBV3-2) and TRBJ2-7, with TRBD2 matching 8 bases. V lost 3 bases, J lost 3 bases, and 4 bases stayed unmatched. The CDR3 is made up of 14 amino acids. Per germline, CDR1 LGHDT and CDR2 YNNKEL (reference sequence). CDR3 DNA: TGTGCCAGCAGCCAGCGGGGGGCGAACTACGAGCAGTACTTC. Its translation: CASSQRGANYEQYF.

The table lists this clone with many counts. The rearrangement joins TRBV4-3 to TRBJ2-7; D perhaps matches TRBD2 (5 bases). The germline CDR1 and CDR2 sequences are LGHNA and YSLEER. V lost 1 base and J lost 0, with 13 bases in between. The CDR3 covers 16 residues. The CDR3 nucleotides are TGCGCCAGCAGCCAAGTCCTAGCTGATTCCTCCTACGAGCAGTACTTC. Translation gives CASSQVLADSSYEQYF.

CDR3 in DNA: TGTGCCAGCAGCTGGACAGGGATCCCTCTGAACGGGGAGCTGTTTTTT. Translating gives CASSWTGIPLNGELFF. The V call is TRBV7-8, the J call TRBJ2-2, with 8 bases identical to TRBD1. The CDR3 has 16 amino acids. The germline V gene has CDR1 SGHVS and CDR2 FQNEAQ. With 4 bases clipped from V and 7 bases from J, the junction kept 11 bases outside the gene matches.

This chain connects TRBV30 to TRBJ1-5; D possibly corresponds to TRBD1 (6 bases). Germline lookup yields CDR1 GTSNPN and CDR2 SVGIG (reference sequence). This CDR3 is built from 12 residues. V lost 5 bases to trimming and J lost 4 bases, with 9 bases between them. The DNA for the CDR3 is TGTGCCTGGGAGCAGGGGAATCAGCCCCAGCATTTT. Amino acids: CAWEQGNQPQHF.

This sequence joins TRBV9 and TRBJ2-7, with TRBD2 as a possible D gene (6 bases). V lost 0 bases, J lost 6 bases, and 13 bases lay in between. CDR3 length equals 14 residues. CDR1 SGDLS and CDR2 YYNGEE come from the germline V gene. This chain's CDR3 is CASSVGGDSVEQYF. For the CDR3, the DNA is TGTGCCAGCAGCGTAGGCGGGGATTCCGTCGAGCAGTACTTC.

This CDR3 is CASSITSGQPQHF. The CDR3 bases are TGTGCCAGCAGTATAACGTCGGGTCAGCCCCAGCATTTT. The chain uses TRBV27 and TRBJ1-5, with no clear D. The CDR3 is made up of 13 amino acids. Per the germline V gene, CDR1 is MNHEY and CDR2 is SMNVEV (reference sequence). Trimming took off 5 bases at V and 6 bases at J, with 11 bases between the two ends.

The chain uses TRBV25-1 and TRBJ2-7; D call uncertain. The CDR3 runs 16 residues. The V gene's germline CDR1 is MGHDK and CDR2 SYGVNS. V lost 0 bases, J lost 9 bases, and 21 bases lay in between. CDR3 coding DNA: TGTGCCAGCAGTGAATATTGGAGTGATAATACGATTGGGCAGTACTTC. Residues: CASSEYWSDNTIGQYF.

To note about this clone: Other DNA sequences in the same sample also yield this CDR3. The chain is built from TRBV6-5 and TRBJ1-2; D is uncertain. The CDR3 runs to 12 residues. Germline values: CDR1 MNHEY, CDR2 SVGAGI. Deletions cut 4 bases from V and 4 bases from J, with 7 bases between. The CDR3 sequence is CASSSGSYGYTF. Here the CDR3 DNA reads TGTGCCAGCAGTTCGGGGAGCTATGGCTACACCTTC.

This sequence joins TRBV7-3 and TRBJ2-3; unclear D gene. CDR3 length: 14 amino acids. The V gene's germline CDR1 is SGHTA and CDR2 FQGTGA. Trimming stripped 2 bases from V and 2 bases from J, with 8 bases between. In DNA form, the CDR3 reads TGTGCCAGCAGCTTACACAGAACCACAGATACGCAGTATTTT. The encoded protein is CASSLHRTTDTQYF.

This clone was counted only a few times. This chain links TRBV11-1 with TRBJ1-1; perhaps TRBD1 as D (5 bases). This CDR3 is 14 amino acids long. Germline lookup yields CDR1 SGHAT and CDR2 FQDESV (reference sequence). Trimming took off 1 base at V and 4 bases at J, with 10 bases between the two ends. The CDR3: CASSLVRGGTEAFF. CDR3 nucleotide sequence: TGTGCCAGCAGCTTAGTGCGCGGGGGCACTGAAGCTTTCTTT. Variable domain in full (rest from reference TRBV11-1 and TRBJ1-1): EAEVAQSPRYKITEKSQAVAFWCDPISGHATLYWYRQILGQGPELLVQFQDESVVDDSQLPKDRFSAERLKGVDSTLKIQPAELGDSAMYLCASSLVRGGTEAFFGQGTRLTVV.

CDR3 residues: CASSLDRRSTDTQYF. In DNA, the CDR3 is TGCGCCAGCAGCTTGGACAGGAGAAGCACAGATACGCAGTATTTT. The rearrangement links TRBV5-1 to TRBJ2-3, with a weak D call TRBD1 (5 bases). V was trimmed by 0 bases and J by 0 bases, leaving 8 bases between them. Germline V CDR1 and CDR2: SGHRS, YFSETQ. CDR3 length: 15 amino acids.

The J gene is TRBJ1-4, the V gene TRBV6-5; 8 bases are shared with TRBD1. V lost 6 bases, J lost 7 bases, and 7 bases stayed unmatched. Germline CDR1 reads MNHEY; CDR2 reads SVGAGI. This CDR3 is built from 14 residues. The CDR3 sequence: CASSGQGVSEKLFF. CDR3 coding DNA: TGTGCCAGCAGCGGACAGGGTGTAAGTGAAAAACTGTTTTTT.

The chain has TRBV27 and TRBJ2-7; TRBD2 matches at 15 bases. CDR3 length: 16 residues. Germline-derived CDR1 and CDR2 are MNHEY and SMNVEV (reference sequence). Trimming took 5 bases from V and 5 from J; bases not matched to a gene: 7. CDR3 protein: CASSPRTSGRVHEQYF. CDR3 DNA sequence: TGTGCCAGCAGTCCAAGGACTAGCGGGAGGGTCCACGAGCAGTACTTC.

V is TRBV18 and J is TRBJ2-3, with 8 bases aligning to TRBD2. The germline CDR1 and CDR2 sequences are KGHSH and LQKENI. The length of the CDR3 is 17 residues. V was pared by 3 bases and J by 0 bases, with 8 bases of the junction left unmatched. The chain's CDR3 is CASSPSGLAASTDTQYF. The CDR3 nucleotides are TGTGCCAGCTCACCCTCCGGACTAGCAGCGAGCACAGATACGCAGTATTTT.

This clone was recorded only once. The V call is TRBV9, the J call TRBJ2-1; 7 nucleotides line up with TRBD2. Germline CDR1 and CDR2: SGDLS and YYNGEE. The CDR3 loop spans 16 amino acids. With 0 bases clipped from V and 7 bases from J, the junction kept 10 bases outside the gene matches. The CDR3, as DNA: TGTGCCAGCAGCGTAGGGCTAGCGGCTCCTCGGAATGAGCAGTTCTTC. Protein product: CASSVGLAAPRNEQFF.